These 26 T cell receptor beta chains were all obtained from the same sample, sequenced in a study of T-cell reconstitution after alpha-beta-depleted transplantation in children. Preparation of the TCRbeta library used unique molecular identifiers. In TCRdb, the PCR reads were re-called with MiXCR into one record per CDR3 protein. The top ten hold 14% of the sample, which has more than 500,000 distinct CDR3 sequences, over 9.5% seen once. The sequencing here drew on PBMCs, mostly from graft donor cells, taken 180 days after TCRalphabeta/CD19-depleted stem cell transplant. The receptors derive from a female patient aged 2-10 years who had a stem cell transplant for aplastic anemia, so the T cells may come from the graft donor.

This rearrangement joins TRBV7-3 to TRBJ2-1; 13 positions agree with TRBD2. Germline-derived CDR1 and CDR2 are SGHTA and FQGTGA. This CDR3 is 18 amino acids long. J gave up 6 bases and V 0 bases, and 8 bases lay outside the gene matches. The CDR3, as DNA: TGTGCCAGCAGCTTAACACCGGGACTAGCGGGAATGGGCAATGAGCAGTTCTTC. It yields the protein CASSLTPGLAGMGNEQFF.

The chain has TRBV5-1 and TRBJ2-5; TRBD1 matches 12 bases. This CDR3 is built from 14 residues. V was clipped by 7 bases and J by 4 bases; unmatched bases: 5. Germline values: CDR1 SGHRS, CDR2 YFSETQ. CDR3 residues: CASGGTGGAETQYF. For the CDR3, the DNA is TGCGCCAGCGGCGGGACAGGGGGCGCAGAGACCCAGTACTTC. The variable domain in full, completed from reference TRBV5-1 and TRBJ2-5, reads KAGVTQTPRYLIKTRGQQVTLSCSPISGHRSVSWYQQTPGQGLQFLFEYFSETQRNKGNFPGRFSGRQFSNSRSEMNVSTLELGDSALYLCASGGTGGAETQYFGPGTRLLVL.

The chain carries TRBV12-3 or TRBV12-4 and TRBJ2-1; D possibly corresponds to TRBD2 (6 bases). V was pared by 2 bases and J by 0 bases, with 8 bases between. This CDR3 comprises 15 residues. The CDR3, as DNA: TGTGCCAGCAGTTTAAGGGAGGTCTCCTACAATGAGCAGTTCTTC. It specifies CASSLREVSYNEQFF.

There are many counts of this clonotype. The chain uses TRBV15 and TRBJ2-7, with 11 bases aligning to TRBD2. The CDR3 length is 16 residues. Per germline, CDR1 LNHNV and CDR2 YYDKDF (reference sequence). The J segment lost 5 bases and the V segment lost 0 bases, leaving 6 bases of the junction unmatched. CDR3 bases: TGTGCCACCAGCAGAGATCCCACTAGCGGGAGCGACGAGCAGTACTTC. This gives the protein CATSRDPTSGSDEQYF.

The genes are TRBV15 and TRBJ2-5; no clear D gene. V dropped 1 base and J dropped 2 bases, with 8 bases sitting between them. Germline V CDR1 and CDR2: LNHNV, YYDKDF (reference sequence). The CDR3 covers 14 residues. The CDR3 DNA reads TGTGCCACCAGCAGAGTACCGGATCAAGAGACCCAGTACTTC. Translated: CATSRVPDQETQYF.

To note about this clonotype: A much bigger clone sits one base away, suggesting this may be a read error. The CDR3 bases are TGCAGCGCCGCACGACATGGGGGCACAGATACGCAGTATTTT. It is translated as CSAARHGGTDTQYF. This chain uses TRBV29-1 with TRBJ2-3; the D is unclear. Per the germline V gene, CDR1 is SQVTM and CDR2 is ANQGSEA. The V end was cut by 7 bases, the J end by 1 base, with 15 bases between. CDR3 length: 14 residues.

The chain has TRBV12-3 or TRBV12-4 and TRBJ2-7; D tentatively reads TRBD1 or TRBD2 (5 bases each). The CDR3 is 16 residues long. Trimming removed 9 bases from V and 0 bases from J, with 21 bases in between. The CDR3: CASTGETGRISYEQYF. Here the CDR3 DNA reads TGTGCCAGTACTGGGGAAACGGGACGGATCTCCTACGAGCAGTACTTC.

This chain uses TRBV7-9 with TRBJ2-5; D gene uncertain. The CDR3 is 11 residues long. The V and J ends lost 7 bases and 2 bases respectively, with 5 bases between them. Germline V gene sequence: CDR1 SEHNR, CDR2 FQNEAQ (reference sequence). The CDR3 region has the DNA TGTGCCAGCAACGTACAAGAGACCCAGTACTTC. The encoded protein is CASNVQETQYF.

This clonotype came up many times. V and J are TRBV20-1 and TRBJ2-5, with D perhaps TRBD2 (6 bases). Trimming left V 1 base short and J 5 bases short, with 14 bases between. CDR1 and CDR2 from the germline V gene are DFQATT and SNEGSKA (reference sequence). This CDR3 spans 14 amino acids. CDR3 bases: TGCAGTGCTAGAGTAGGGGCTAGCGTTGAGACCCAGTACTTC. Translation: CSARVGASVETQYF.

A few counts support this clonotype. The chain employs TRBV19 and TRBJ1-1; D remains unclear. Looked up from germline, CDR1 is LNHDA and CDR2 is SQIVND (reference sequence). The CDR3 consists of 13 residues. Trimming cost V 3 bases and J 5 bases, with 10 bases left between them. CDR3 loop: CASSIRTRTEAFF. The DNA of the CDR3 is TGTGCCAGTAGTATCCGTACACGAACTGAAGCTTTCTTT.

This clonotype has a handful of counts. The genes are TRBV5-1 and TRBJ2-2; D is undetermined. Germline CDR1 and CDR2: SGHRS and YFSETQ. Trimming removed 7 bases from V and 4 bases from J, with 8 bases in between. CDR3 length equals 12 residues. Here the CDR3 reads CASLRSTGELFF. The CDR3 coding sequence is TGCGCCAGCTTAAGAAGCACCGGGGAGCTGTTTTTT. Complete variable domain (other parts from reference TRBV5-1 and TRBJ2-2): KAGVTQTPRYLIKTRGQQVTLSCSPISGHRSVSWYQQTPGQGLQFLFEYFSETQRNKGNFPGRFSGRQFSNSRSEMNVSTLELGDSALYLCASLRSTGELFFGEGSRLTVL.

V is TRBV6-6 and J is TRBJ1-1; unclear D gene. The CDR3 contains 12 residues. Germline CDR1 is MNHNY and CDR2 is SVGAGI (reference sequence). Trimming took 5 bases from V and 4 from J, leaving 8 bases between them. CDR3 in DNA: TGTGCCAGCAGTAACGTTGGCACTGAAGCTTTCTTT. As protein: CASSNVGTEAFF.

This clonotype has only a few counts. The V gene is TRBV6-5, the J gene TRBJ2-1; D unresolved. V gave up 2 bases and J gave up 10 bases, with 9 bases separating them. Germline V lookup: CDR1 MNHEY, CDR2 SVGAGI. The CDR3 has 12 residues. CDR3 in amino acids: CASSYTDQEQFF. Written as DNA, the CDR3 is TGTGCCAGCAGTTACACCGACCAGGAGCAGTTCTTC.

This clonotype was observed a handful of times. This chain links TRBV20-1 with TRBJ2-3, with 10 bases lining up with TRBD2. The V and J ends lost 6 bases and 1 base, in that order; junction bases with no gene match: 4. This CDR3 has 14 residues. Germline V CDR1 and CDR2: DFQATT, SNEGSKA (reference sequence). The CDR3 is CSAPLAGGTDTQYF. In DNA form, the CDR3 reads TGCAGTGCCCCTCTAGCGGGAGGCACAGATACGCAGTATTTT.

This clonotype was found a few times. Its ends do not fully match the called genes, so a read error is possible. The chain employs TRBV20-1 and TRBJ2-1, with D maybe TRBD2 (5 bases). The V gene's germline CDR1 is DFQATT and CDR2 SNEGSKA (reference sequence). This CDR3 region has 11 residues. For the CDR3, the DNA is TGCAGTGCTATTCTAAGGCGGGCCCTGGTCTTC. Translating gives CSAILRRALVF.

This clonotype showed up just a few times. This chain uses TRBV27 with TRBJ2-3; 7 bases map to TRBD1. Germline V lookup: CDR1 MNHEY, CDR2 SMNVEV (reference sequence). V lost 0 bases, J lost 1 base, and 4 bases stayed unmatched. This CDR3 is built from 16 residues. As DNA, the CDR3 is TGTGCCAGCAGTTTATCGAGGGGGCTCGGCACAGATACGCAGTATTTT. It codes for CASSLSRGLGTDTQYF.

This chain connects TRBV18 to TRBJ1-6; TRBD1 matches at 8 bases. The CDR3 contains 12 residues. CDR1 and CDR2 from the germline V gene are KGHSH and LQKENI. V was clipped by 7 bases and J by 10 bases; unmatched bases: 3. CDR3 nucleotides: TGTGCCAGCTGGACAGGGAACTCACCCCTCCACTTT. Translation gives CASWTGNSPLHF.

This clonotype has ten or more counts. This sequence joins TRBV12-3 or TRBV12-4 and TRBJ1-2, with a tentative D call TRBD1 (6 bases). CDR3 length: 14 amino acids. Trimming took off 4 bases at V and 2 bases at J, with 11 bases between the two ends. The CDR3 sequence: CASSSGQLNYGYTF. As DNA, the CDR3 is TGTGCCAGCAGTTCTGGACAGCTGAACTATGGCTACACCTTC.

This clonotype was seen a few times. The rearrangement uses TRBV9 and TRBJ2-5, with 11 bases identical to TRBD2. The CDR3 runs 16 residues. V trimming: 3 bases; J trimming: 5 bases; junction bases outside the gene matches: 9. Germline CDR1 SGDLS, CDR2 YYNGEE. The CDR3 DNA reads as TGTGCCAGCAGCGCCCTAGCGGGGGGCCGGGGGGAGACCCAGTACTTC. This encodes CASSALAGGRGETQYF.

This clonotype has just a few counts. The chain couples TRBV19 to TRBJ2-1; TRBD2 is a possible D gene (5 bases). V lost 6 bases and J lost 9, with 12 bases in between. Looked up from germline, CDR1 is LNHDA and CDR2 is SQIVND (reference sequence). The CDR3 spans 12 residues. CDR3 sequence: CASSRGISEQFF. In DNA form, the CDR3 reads TGTGCCAGTAGCCGGGGTATTAGTGAGCAGTTCTTC.

This clonotype was seen a handful of times. The chain recombines TRBV15 with TRBJ2-5; D perhaps matches TRBD2 (6 bases). This CDR3 has 15 residues. Germline V gene lookup returns CDR1 LNHNV and CDR2 YYDKDF (reference sequence). Trimming stripped 1 base from V and 1 base from J, with 10 bases between. The CDR3 spells CATSRVDGGQETQYF. In DNA, the CDR3 is TGTGCCACCAGCAGAGTGGACGGGGGCCAAGAGACCCAGTACTTC.

This clonotype was picked up a small number of times. V and J are TRBV7-9 and TRBJ1-6; TRBD1 matches at 10 bases. There are 15 residues in the CDR3. Trimming removed 5 bases from V and 8 bases from J; junction bases left unmatched: 6. Per the germline V gene, CDR1 is SEHNR and CDR2 is FQNEAQ (reference sequence). CDR3 protein: CASSHDRGQDSPLHF. Written as DNA, the CDR3 is TGTGCCAGCAGCCACGACAGGGGGCAGGATTCACCCCTCCACTTT.

This clonotype was counted a single time. The chain joins TRBV6-1 to TRBJ2-5, with D possibly matching TRBD1 (6 bases). Per germline, CDR1 MNHNS and CDR2 SASEGT. Trimming took off 6 bases at V and 4 bases at J, with 12 bases between the two ends. This CDR3 comprises 13 residues. The CDR3 DNA sequence: TGTGCCAGCAGGGGGGCAGGGAGAGAGACCCAGTACTTC. Its translation is CASRGAGRETQYF.

This clonotype has at least ten counts. The chain combines TRBV7-2 with TRBJ1-1; tentatively, D is TRBD1 (5 bases). Germline V gene lookup returns CDR1 SGHTA and CDR2 FQGNSA. This CDR3 has 15 residues. V was trimmed by 6 bases and J by 2 bases, leaving 16 bases between them. CDR3 sequence reads: CASSGTLGGNTEAFF. CDR3 in DNA: TGTGCCAGCAGTGGGACTCTCGGAGGAAACACTGAAGCTTTCTTT.

The chain combines TRBV12-3 or TRBV12-4 with TRBJ2-7; D unclear. Trimming removed 3 bases from V and 0 bases from J, with 12 bases in between. The CDR3 is 15 amino acids. CDR3 bases: TGTGCCAGCAGTTTGGGCAGGCCGAGCTCCTACGAGCAGTACGTC. Amino acids: CASSLGRPSSYEQYV.

V and J are TRBV27 and TRBJ1-6; no clear D gene. Germline V gene sequence: CDR1 MNHEY, CDR2 SMNVEV (reference sequence). CDR3 length: 15 residues. V was trimmed by 4 bases and J by 7 bases, leaving 14 bases between them. DNA of the CDR3: TGTGCCAGCAGTTCAGCCTCGTCGAGGAATTCACCCCTCCACTTT. Translating it yields CASSSASSRNSPLHF.